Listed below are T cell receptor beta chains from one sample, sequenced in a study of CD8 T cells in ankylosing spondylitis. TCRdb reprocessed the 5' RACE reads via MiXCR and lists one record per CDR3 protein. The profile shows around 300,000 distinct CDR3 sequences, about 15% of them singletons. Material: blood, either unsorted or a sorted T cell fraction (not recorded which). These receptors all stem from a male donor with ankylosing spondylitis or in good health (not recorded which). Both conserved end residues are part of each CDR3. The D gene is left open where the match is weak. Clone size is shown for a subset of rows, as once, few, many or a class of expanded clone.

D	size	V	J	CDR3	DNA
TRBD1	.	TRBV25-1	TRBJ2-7	CASSKGQPPYEQYF	TGTGCCAGCAGTAAGGGACAGCCGCCCTACGAGCAGTACTTC
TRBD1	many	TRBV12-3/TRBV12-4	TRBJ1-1	CASSLTGGYTEAFF	TGTGCCAGCAGTTTAACAGGGGGGTACACTGAAGCTTTCTTT
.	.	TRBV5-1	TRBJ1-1	CASSLTGYGNTEAFF	TGCGCCAGCAGCTTGACGGGGTATGGTAACACTGAAGCTTTCTTT
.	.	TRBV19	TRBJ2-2	CASSNDRNTGELFF	TGTGCCAGTAGTAATGACAGAAACACCGGGGAGCTGTTTTTT
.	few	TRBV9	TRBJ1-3	CASSVDGRNTIYF	TGTGCCAGCAGCGTAGATGGCAGAAACACCATATATTTT
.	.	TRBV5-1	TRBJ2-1	CASSLEGEKFF	TGCGCCAGCAGCTTGGAAGGGGAGAAGTTCTTC
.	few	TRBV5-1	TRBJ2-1	CASSQFPRDEQFF	TGCGCCAGCAGCCAATTCCCGAGGGATGAGCAGTTCTTC
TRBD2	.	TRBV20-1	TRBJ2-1	CSVALAGGNEQFF	TGCAGTGTTGCACTAGCGGGAGGTAATGAGCAGTTCTTC
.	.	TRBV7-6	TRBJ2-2	CASSLRLQNTGELFF	TGTGCCAGCAGCTTACGACTACAAAACACCGGGGAGCTGTTTTTT
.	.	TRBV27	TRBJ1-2	CASSPMARTNYGYTF	TGTGCCAGCAGTCCCATGGCGAGGACGAACTATGGCTACACCTTC
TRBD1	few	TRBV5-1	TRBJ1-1	CASSLATGTGEAFF	TGCGCCAGCAGCTTGGCTACCGGGACAGGTGAAGCTTTCTTT
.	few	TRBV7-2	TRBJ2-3	CASSSSGGWDTQYF	TGTGCCAGCAGCTCCTCGGGTGGGTGGGATACGCAGTATTTT
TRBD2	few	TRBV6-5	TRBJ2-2	CASSYGLANGELFF	TGTGCCAGCAGTTACGGACTAGCGAACGGGGAGCTGTTTTTT
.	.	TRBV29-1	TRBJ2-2	CSAGLGSGELFF	TGCAGCGCCGGTTTGGGCAGCGGGGAGCTGTTTTTT
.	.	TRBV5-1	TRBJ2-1	CASSLPFSSYNEQFF	TGCGCCAGCAGCTTGCCCTTCTCCTCCTACAATGAGCAGTTCTTC
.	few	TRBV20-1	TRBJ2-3	CSAGDVGDTQYF	TGCAGTGCTGGGGACGTGGGAGATACGCAGTATTTT
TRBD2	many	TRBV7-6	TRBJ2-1	CASRGLSRTSGRDEQFF	TGTGCCAGCAGGGGTCTGTCCAGGACTAGCGGTCGCGATGAGCAGTTCTTC
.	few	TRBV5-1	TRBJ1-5	CASSLGGTFNQPQHF	TGCGCCAGCAGCTTGGGCGGCACCTTCAATCAGCCCCAGCATTTT
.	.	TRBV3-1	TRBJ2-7	CASSQERAVRGEQYF	TGTGCCAGCAGCCAGGAGAGGGCTGTCAGGGGAGAGCAGTACTTC
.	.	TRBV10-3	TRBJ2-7	CAISFTSSYEQYF	TGTGCCATCAGTTTTACGTCTTCCTACGAGCAGTACTTC
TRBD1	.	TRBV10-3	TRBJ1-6	CAISGSGQGESPLHF	TGTGCCATCAGTGGCTCGGGACAGGGGGAATCACCCCTCCACTTT
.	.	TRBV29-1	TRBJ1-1	CSVEGGEWGNTEAFF	TGCAGCGTTGAAGGGGGCGAATGGGGGAACACTGAAGCTTTCTTT
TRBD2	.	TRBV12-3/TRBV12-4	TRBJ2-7	CASSLRVAGGYKQYF	TGTGCCAGCAGCCTAAGGGTAGCGGGGGGCTACAAGCAGTACTTC
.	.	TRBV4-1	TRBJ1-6	CASSQDQPSALGSPLHF	TGCGCCAGCAGCCAAGATCAGCCAAGCGCTTTGGGTTCACCCCTCCACTTT
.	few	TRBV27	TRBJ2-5	CASSLSRWETQYF	TGTGCCAGCAGTTTATCGAGATGGGAGACCCAGTACTTC
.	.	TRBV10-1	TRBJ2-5	CASSDRTVDGTQYF	TGCGCCAGCAGCGACAGGACTGTAGACGGGACCCAGTACTTC
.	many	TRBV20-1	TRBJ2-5	CSARSAGETQYF	TGCAGTGCTAGGTCAGCGGGAGAGACCCAGTACTTC
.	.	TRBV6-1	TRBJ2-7	CASSHEGGGYEQYF	TGTGCCAGCAGCCACGAGGGAGGAGGTTACGAGCAGTACTTC
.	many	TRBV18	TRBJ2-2	CASSPPYREDTGELFF	TGTGCCAGCTCACCACCCTACAGGGAGGACACCGGGGAGCTGTTTTTT
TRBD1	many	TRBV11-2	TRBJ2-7	CASSSDRVYEQYF	TGTGCCAGCAGCTCGGACAGGGTATACGAGCAGTACTTC
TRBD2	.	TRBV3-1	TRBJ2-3	CASSPSLAGGRDTQYF	TGTGCCAGCAGCCCCTCCCTAGCGGGGGGGCGTGATACGCAGTATTTT
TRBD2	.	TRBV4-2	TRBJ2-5	CASSQVGLAGGKTQYF	TGTGCCAGCAGCCAAGTAGGGCTAGCGGGGGGAAAGACCCAGTACTTC
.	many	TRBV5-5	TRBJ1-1	CASSPVVGADTEAFF	TGTGCCAGCAGCCCGGTTGTGGGGGCTGACACTGAAGCTTTCTTT